Listed below are T cell receptor beta chains from one sample, sequenced in a study of T cell responses to AZD1222 COVID-19 vaccine. This table comes from immunoSEQ multiplex PCR, and its TCRdb copy is limited to in-frame clones, with some not included. The sample contains 150,000 to 200,000 clones, about nine tenths of which appear only once. Material: peripheral blood, obtained on day 0 of AZD1222 vaccination. The receptors shown here come from an adult in good health. Both conserved end residues are part of each CDR3. Each record gives: V gene, CDR3 length, D gene, J gene, clone size, CDR3 DNA, CDR3 protein. A D gene is named only where the DNA matches it firmly. For some rows the clone size is stated as once, few or many, or as a class when expanded; others skip it.

v_call: TRBV13; cdr3_length: 13; d_call: TRBD1; j_call: TRBJ1-2; clone_size: -; cdr3_nt: TGTGCCAGCAGCTTAGGGGGACAGGGCGGCTACACCTTC; cdr3_aa: CASSLGGQGGYTF
v_call: TRBV30; cdr3_length: 13; d_call: -; j_call: TRBJ1-5; clone_size: -; cdr3_nt: TGTGCCTGGAGTGTAAACGGAGGGAAGCCCCAGCATTTT; cdr3_aa: CAWSVNGGKPQHF
v_call: TRBV6-6; cdr3_length: 16; d_call: -; j_call: TRBJ2-7; clone_size: -; cdr3_nt: TGTGCCAGCAGAATACTAGGGGGGGCCCATTACGTAGAGCAGTACTTC; cdr3_aa: CASRILGGAHYVEQYF
v_call: TRBV18; cdr3_length: 16; d_call: -; j_call: TRBJ2-2; clone_size: -; cdr3_nt: TGTGCCAGCTCACCACTGGCAGGAGATGCGAACGGGGAGCTGTTTTTT; cdr3_aa: CASSPLAGDANGELFF
v_call: TRBV7-9; cdr3_length: 16; d_call: -; j_call: TRBJ2-1; clone_size: -; cdr3_nt: TGTGCCAGCAGCGGCTTGGGTGGGGCAACAGGGAATGAGCAGTTCTTC; cdr3_aa: CASSGLGGATGNEQFF
v_call: TRBV12-3/TRBV12-4; cdr3_length: 13; d_call: -; j_call: TRBJ2-2; clone_size: -; cdr3_nt: TGTGCCAGCAGATGGACCTTCACCGGGGAGCTGTTTTTT; cdr3_aa: CASRWTFTGELFF
v_call: TRBV5-1; cdr3_length: 18; d_call: TRBD1; j_call: TRBJ1-6; clone_size: -; cdr3_nt: TGCGCCAGCAGCCCCCAACCCTTCGGACAGGGGGCATGGTCACCCCTCCACTTT; cdr3_aa: CASSPQPFGQGAWSPLHF
v_call: TRBV6-1; cdr3_length: 16; d_call: TRBD1; j_call: TRBJ2-1; clone_size: -; cdr3_nt: TGTGCCAGCAGTGAAGCGTTCCAGGGGGACTACAATGAGCAGTTCTTC; cdr3_aa: CASSEAFQGDYNEQFF
v_call: TRBV11-3; cdr3_length: 17; d_call: -; j_call: TRBJ1-3; clone_size: -; cdr3_nt: TGTGCCAGGATTGAGGACAGTTACAGTTCCTCTGGAAACACCATATATTTT; cdr3_aa: CARIEDSYSSSGNTIYF
v_call: TRBV18; cdr3_length: 14; d_call: -; j_call: TRBJ1-2; clone_size: -; cdr3_nt: TGTGCCAGCTCACATCTGGACCCGACACGGGGCTACACCTTC; cdr3_aa: CASSHLDPTRGYTF
v_call: TRBV6-5; cdr3_length: 14; d_call: TRBD1; j_call: TRBJ1-2; clone_size: -; cdr3_nt: TGTGCCAGCAGATCCGGGACAGGGGCCGATGGCTACACCTTC; cdr3_aa: CASRSGTGADGYTF
v_call: TRBV11-2; cdr3_length: 14; d_call: -; j_call: TRBJ1-2; clone_size: -; cdr3_nt: TGTGCCAGCAGCTTAGAGGTCAGGAGCTATGGCTACACCTTC; cdr3_aa: CASSLEVRSYGYTF
v_call: TRBV27; cdr3_length: 15; d_call: -; j_call: TRBJ2-2; clone_size: -; cdr3_nt: TGTGCCAGCAGTTTATCGTACAGAAACACCGGGGAGCTGTTTTTT; cdr3_aa: CASSLSYRNTGELFF
v_call: TRBV27; cdr3_length: 15; d_call: -; j_call: TRBJ2-3; clone_size: once; cdr3_nt: TGTGCCAGCAGTTCCTCGGGACCGAGCACAGATACGCAGTATTTT; cdr3_aa: CASSSSGPSTDTQYF
v_call: TRBV7-8; cdr3_length: 15; d_call: -; j_call: TRBJ1-1; clone_size: -; cdr3_nt: TGTGCCAGCAGCACTCCTGGACAGTCGAACACTGAAGCTTTCTTT; cdr3_aa: CASSTPGQSNTEAFF
v_call: TRBV6-5; cdr3_length: 15; d_call: -; j_call: TRBJ1-2; clone_size: -; cdr3_nt: TGTGCCAGCAGTCCCAGTGGGGGGCAGCACTATGGCTACACCTTC; cdr3_aa: CASSPSGGQHYGYTF
v_call: TRBV6-5; cdr3_length: 14; d_call: -; j_call: TRBJ2-3; clone_size: -; cdr3_nt: TGTGCCAGCAGTCCCCTGGGGGCGAGAGATACGCAGTATTTT; cdr3_aa: CASSPLGARDTQYF
v_call: TRBV5-5; cdr3_length: 16; d_call: -; j_call: TRBJ1-2; clone_size: -; cdr3_nt: TGTGCCAGCAGCTTGGTCTCGGGATTCGCTAACTATGGCTACACCTTC; cdr3_aa: CASSLVSGFANYGYTF
v_call: TRBV4-1; cdr3_length: 17; d_call: TRBD2; j_call: TRBJ2-3; clone_size: -; cdr3_nt: TGCGCCAGCAGCTACGTCTGGCGGGAGGAGGGCACAGATACGCAGTATTTT; cdr3_aa: CASSYVWREEGTDTQYF
v_call: TRBV5-1; cdr3_length: 13; d_call: -; j_call: TRBJ2-5; clone_size: -; cdr3_nt: TGCGCCAGCAGCTTGGGGGGAGGAGAGACCCAGTACTTC; cdr3_aa: CASSLGGGETQYF
v_call: TRBV19; cdr3_length: 14; d_call: -; j_call: TRBJ1-2; clone_size: -; cdr3_nt: TGTGCCAGTAGAGAGACAGGATCTTTGCATGGCTACACCTTC; cdr3_aa: CASRETGSLHGYTF
v_call: TRBV6-5; cdr3_length: 14; d_call: -; j_call: TRBJ1-3; clone_size: -; cdr3_nt: TGTGCCAGCAGTCAGGCGGGCTCTGGAAACACCATATATTTT; cdr3_aa: CASSQAGSGNTIYF
v_call: TRBV7-7; cdr3_length: 15; d_call: TRBD2; j_call: TRBJ2-1; clone_size: -; cdr3_nt: TGTGCTAGCAGCCCGACTAGCGGGAAAATCTATGAGCAGTTCTTC; cdr3_aa: CASSPTSGKIYEQFF
v_call: TRBV3-1/TRBV3-2; cdr3_length: 15; d_call: TRBD2; j_call: TRBJ2-3; clone_size: -; cdr3_nt: TGTGCCAGCAGCCAAGAAGCGGGGGGCAGGGATACGCAGTATTTT; cdr3_aa: CASSQEAGGRDTQYF
v_call: TRBV2; cdr3_length: 14; d_call: -; j_call: TRBJ1-5; clone_size: -; cdr3_nt: TGTGCCAGCAGTGACAGGGGCCCTGATCTACCCCAGCATTTT; cdr3_aa: CASSDRGPDLPQHF
v_call: TRBV7-3; cdr3_length: 19; d_call: -; j_call: TRBJ2-1; clone_size: -; cdr3_nt: TGTGCCAGCAGCGCCCTGGCAGGGGCGGGTTCGGGTCCACTCAATGAGCAGTTCTTC; cdr3_aa: CASSALAGAGSGPLNEQFF
v_call: TRBV11-2; cdr3_length: 15; d_call: -; j_call: TRBJ2-1; clone_size: -; cdr3_nt: TGTGCCAGCAGCTTGGACCTTGTGGGGGGCAGTGAGCAGTTCTTC; cdr3_aa: CASSLDLVGGSEQFF
v_call: TRBV4-1; cdr3_length: 15; d_call: -; j_call: TRBJ2-7; clone_size: -; cdr3_nt: TGCGCCAGCAGCCAAGTCGGAGTGGGACGATCCGAGCAGTACTTC; cdr3_aa: CASSQVGVGRSEQYF
v_call: TRBV19; cdr3_length: 17; d_call: TRBD2; j_call: TRBJ2-2; clone_size: -; cdr3_nt: TGTGCCAGTAGAATGAGACTAGCGGGGGGGAAAACCGGGGAGCTGTTTTTT; cdr3_aa: CASRMRLAGGKTGELFF
v_call: TRBV5-1; cdr3_length: 15; d_call: TRBD2; j_call: TRBJ2-7; clone_size: -; cdr3_nt: TGCGCCAGCCGCTACGAGGCGGGAGGGCCCGGGGAGCAGTACTTC; cdr3_aa: CASRYEAGGPGEQYF
v_call: TRBV12-5; cdr3_length: 14; d_call: -; j_call: TRBJ2-2; clone_size: -; cdr3_nt: TGTGCCACCCGCATCGGCGGTGGGACCGGGGAGCTGTTTTTT; cdr3_aa: CATRIGGGTGELFF
v_call: TRBV27; cdr3_length: 14; d_call: TRBD2; j_call: TRBJ2-7; clone_size: few; cdr3_nt: TGTGCCAGCAGTGGTCCTAGCGGGAAGAACGAGCAGTACTTC; cdr3_aa: CASSGPSGKNEQYF
v_call: TRBV30; cdr3_length: 11; d_call: -; j_call: TRBJ1-3; clone_size: once; cdr3_nt: TGTGCCTGGAGTGTAATGGGGTCCATATATTTT; cdr3_aa: CAWSVMGSIYF
v_call: TRBV6-2/TRBV6-3; cdr3_length: 14; d_call: -; j_call: TRBJ1-2; clone_size: -; cdr3_nt: TGTGCCAGCAGTTACATCCGGCCCTTATATGGCTACACCTTC; cdr3_aa: CASSYIRPLYGYTF